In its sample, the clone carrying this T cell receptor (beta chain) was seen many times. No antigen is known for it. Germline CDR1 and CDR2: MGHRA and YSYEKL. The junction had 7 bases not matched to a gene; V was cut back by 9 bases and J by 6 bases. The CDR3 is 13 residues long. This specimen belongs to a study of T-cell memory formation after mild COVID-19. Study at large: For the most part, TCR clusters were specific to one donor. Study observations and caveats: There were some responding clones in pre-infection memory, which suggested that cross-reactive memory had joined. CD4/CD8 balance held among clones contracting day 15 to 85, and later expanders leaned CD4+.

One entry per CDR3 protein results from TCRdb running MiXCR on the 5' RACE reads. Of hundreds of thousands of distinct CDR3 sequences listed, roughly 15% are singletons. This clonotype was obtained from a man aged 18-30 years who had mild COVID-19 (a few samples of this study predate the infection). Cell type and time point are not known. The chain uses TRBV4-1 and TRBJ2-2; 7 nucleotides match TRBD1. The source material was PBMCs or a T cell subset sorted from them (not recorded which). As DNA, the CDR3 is TGCGCCAGTGGGACAGTTTACCCCGGGGAGCTGTTTTTT. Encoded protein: CASGTVYPGELFF.